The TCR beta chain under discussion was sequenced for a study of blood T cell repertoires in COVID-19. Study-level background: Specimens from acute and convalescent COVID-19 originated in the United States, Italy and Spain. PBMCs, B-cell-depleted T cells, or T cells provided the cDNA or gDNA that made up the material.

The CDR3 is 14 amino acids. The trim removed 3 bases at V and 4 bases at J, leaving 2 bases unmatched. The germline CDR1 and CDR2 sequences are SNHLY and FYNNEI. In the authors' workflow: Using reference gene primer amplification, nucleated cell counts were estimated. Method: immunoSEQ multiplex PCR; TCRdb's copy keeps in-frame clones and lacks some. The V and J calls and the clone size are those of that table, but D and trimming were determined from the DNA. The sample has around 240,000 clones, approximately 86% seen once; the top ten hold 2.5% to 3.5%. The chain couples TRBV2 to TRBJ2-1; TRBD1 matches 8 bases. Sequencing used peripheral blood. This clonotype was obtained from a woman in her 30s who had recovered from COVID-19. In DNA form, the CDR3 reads TGTGCCAGCAGTGACAGGGGGCATTACAATGAGCAGTTCTTC. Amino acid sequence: CASSDRGHYNEQFF.